The source of this T cell receptor beta chain is a study of metastatic and nonmetastatic thyroid tumors. Study in general: Across blood and tumor or nodule tissue, repertoires from malignant and benign thyroid patients were compared with one another.

Trimming stripped 0 bases from V and 11 bases from J, with 10 bases between. Germline V gene sequence: CDR1 ENHRY, CDR2 SYGVKD. There are 12 residues in the CDR3. General observations from the study: Significantly higher TCR beta diversity was reportedly seen in malignant thyroid tumors than benign nodules, in blood and tumor.

This clone was found a few times. Its antigen is as yet unknown. This could be a read error, since a much larger clone is one nucleotide away. A read error is likely, as this CDR3 ends without the conserved phenylalanine or tryptophan. The entire patient cohort was treatment-naive prior to thyroid surgery. Source study methods: A classifier of distant metastasis in papillary thyroid cancer was built from CDR3 differences (across clinicopathological groups). Using MiXCR, TCRdb reanalyzed the PCR reads. In this record, the V and J calls reflect TCRdb's handling and not the investigators' own analysis. The sample carries about 93,000 clones, approximately 9% recorded once.

The sample comprised blood. The V gene is TRBV10-3, the J gene TRBJ1-2; TRBD1 might be the D (5 bases). The receptor was derived from a female donor with papillary thyroid cancer or a benign thyroid nodule (not recorded which). Some clones in this sample may be carry-over from other donors' samples. CDR3 loop: CAISESGGIYTI. Written as DNA, the CDR3 is TGTGCCATCAGTGAGTCGGGGGGTATATACACCATC.